This T cell receptor beta chain was documented in a study of human versus mouse CDR3 diversity and MHC coevolution. Assay: immunoSEQ multiplex PCR; the TCRdb copy retains only in-frame clones and omits some. Among roughly 80,000 clones listed, around 93% were seen once. Sorting isolated naive CD4 T cells lacking CD45RO and expressing CD62L. Overall study results and limits: On average, humans showed more CDR3 deletions and insertions than mice. By iCHAO1, human TCR beta clonotypes numbered approximately 1.5 million, the most. Clonal inequality was lowest in two of the three human donors.

Germline V gene data show CDR1 as LNHDA and CDR2 as SQIVND (reference sequence). V was pared by 6 bases and J by 4 bases, with 7 bases between. The CDR3 has 13 amino acids. Notes on this clone: Its antigen is not known.

The sequence was obtained from a person between 25 and 69 years old in good health. The chain couples TRBV19 to TRBJ2-6, with D uncertain. The sample comprised naive CD4+ T cells from blood. The sample's subset: CD45RO-negative CD62L-positive naive CD4 T cells. In DNA, the CDR3 is TGTGCCAGTAGACAGCCCGGGGCCAACGTCCTGACTTTC. Amino acids: CASRQPGANVLTF.